This note documents a single T cell receptor beta chain sequence. Its antigen is currently unknown. This specimen comes from a study of cytomegalovirus exposure and HLA in healthy donors. Broader study findings: Many donors carried some public TCRs, although rarity characterized most TCR sequences.

Both 60 Vbeta primers and 13 Jbeta primers went into the PCR. Sequencing used immunoSEQ multiplex PCR; TCRdb keeps in-frame clones, though not all of them. This listing includes 110,000 to 150,000 clones. The CDR3 runs to 13 residues. Deletions cut 1 base from V and 5 bases from J, with 8 bases between. Germline CDR1 is SGHTA and CDR2 is FQGNSA. Sequencing was carried out using PBMCs. This sequence joins TRBV7-2 and TRBJ2-5; D uncertain. The receptor's source is a woman under 30 in good health and CMV-seronegative. In DNA form, the CDR3 reads TGTGCCAGCAGCTTAGGTTCAGGCGAGACCCAGTACTTC. Its protein is CASSLGSGETQYF.